The TCR beta chain under discussion was sequenced for a study of radiotherapy plus CTLA-4 blockade in lung cancer. Deletions cut 4 bases from V and 4 bases from J, with 13 bases between. Germline V gene data show CDR1 as SGHVT and CDR2 as SQSDAQ. The CDR3 sequence is 14 residues long. The protocol was immunoSEQ multiplex PCR, while the TCRdb copy is restricted to in-frame clones and leaves out a portion. The sample lists 80,000 to 100,000 clones, more than 75% occurring once. The receptor was isolated from a human donor with non-small cell lung cancer who had a partial response to radiotherapy plus ipilimumab. This chain joins TRBV7-4 and TRBJ1-1; D unresolved. The sample in question was peripheral blood, obtained from a patient treated with radiotherapy plus ipilimumab. CDR3 in amino acids: CASSCALRGTEAFF. The CDR3 DNA is TGTGCCAGCAGCTGCGCCCTTCGCGGCACTGAAGCTTTCTTT.